The sequence of this T cell receptor beta chain was determined in a study of regulatory T cells in long-lasting Graves disease. Findings and limits, study-wide: Segments TRBV28, TRBJ1-2 and TRBJ2-5 showed preferential usage in persistent disease. Patients with persistent disease shared under 3,500 public clonotypes, outpacing the approximately 920 shared by new patients.

The V segment lost 6 bases and the J segment 0 bases; nucleotides outside the gene matches: 4. Germline assignment: CDR1 SNHLY and CDR2 FYNNEI. CDR3 length: 14 amino acids. As for time point: newly diagnosed GD, antithyroid drugs for less than 3 months. PBMCs were the source of the RNA used for TCR sequencing. This clonotype was detected ten times or more. The antigen is undetermined. Library construction for TCR beta used iRepertoire HTBI primers and Arm-PCR of CDR3 regions. TCRdb processed the multiplex PCR reads anew with MiXCR; each CDR3 protein has one entry. The sample gives some 500,000 distinct CDR3 sequences, 15% to 20% of which show up once; just under 25% is in the top ten. These data are also associated with another study on T cells in Graves' hyperthyroidism and ophthalmopathy. From that report: Over 18 months, lack of ophthalmopathy progression marked Graves' hyperthyroidism as stable. Carried out on the TCR CDR3, a first-round RT-PCR used the HTBI primer set.

The V gene is TRBV2, the J gene TRBJ1-1; TRBD1 aligns across 7 bases. The sequencing here drew on peripheral blood mononuclear cells (PBMCs), taken at new diagnosis, from a patient treated with antithyroid drugs. The TCR originated in a woman aged 35 to 59 with Graves disease. The CDR3 DNA reads TGTGCCAGCAGCGTGGGACAGATGAACACTGAAGCTTTCTTT. It is translated as CASSVGQMNTEAFF. Complete variable domain (other parts from reference TRBV2 and TRBJ1-1): EPEVTQTPSHQVTQMGQEVILRCVPISNHLYFYWYRQILGQKVEFLVSFYNNEISEKSEIFDDQFSVERPDGSNFTLKIRSTKLEDSAMYFCASSVGQMNTEAFFGQGTRLTVV.